Listed below are T cell receptor beta chains from one sample, sequenced in a study of tumor and adjacent non-tumor tissue in lung cancer. MiXCR, run by TCRdb on the multiplex PCR reads, gives a single entry per CDR3 protein. In the table there are some 80,000 distinct CDR3 sequences, more than 80% of which are singletons. The sample taken for sequencing was distant non-tumor lung tissue. The receptors were sampled from a man aged 60 to 75 with non-small cell lung cancer. Each CDR3 is given with its conserved first and last residue. The listing skips clone size in some rows; elsewhere it reads once, few, many or a size class.

.	TRBV11-3	TRBJ2-1	CASSLHTGTSGASSHNEQFF
.	TRBV11-2	TRBJ2-5	CASSSTMCGPNETQYF
.	TRBV20-1	TRBJ2-7	CNARGGGRGRSSYEQYF
.	TRBV5-4	TRBJ1-1	CANSAGRQGRGETEAFF
.	TRBV11-1	TRBJ2-1	CASGLVGGQSYDEQLF
.	TRBV11-3	TRBJ2-3	CASIFQESDTQYF
.	TRBV11-2	TRBJ2-3	CASNFSGEDTQYF
.	TRBV4-3	TRBJ1-2	CASSQAQGNYGYTF
.	TRBV24-1	TRBJ1-1	CATGVYQGNTEAFF
once	TRBV4-2	TRBJ2-5	CASSHAGLAQETQYF
once	TRBV11-3	TRBJ2-5	CASSTMMRGETQYF
.	TRBV6-4	TRBJ2-2	CASSAPPGTGELFF
.	TRBV7-3	TRBJ1-6	CASSLTGDSYNSPLHF
.	TRBV12-3/TRBV12-4	TRBJ1-5	CASSPLGAGSNQPQHF
.	TRBV10-2	TRBJ2-1	CASNVLAGALNEQFF
.	TRBV5-1	TRBJ2-5	CASSLVSDVETQYF
.	TRBV10-2	TRBJ2-2	CASNESEIGELFF
.	TRBV20-1	TRBJ2-3	CSARVSGEWTDTQYF
few	TRBV29-1	TRBJ1-4	CSVGAGKNGKLFF
.	TRBV6-5	TRBJ2-3	CARSAGTDTQYF
.	TRBV6-4	TRBJ2-1	CASSESSRGKRTYNEQFF
.	TRBV6-5	TRBJ1-1	CASITRRLRGITEAFF
.	TRBV11-2	TRBJ2-5	CASTSRGEETQYF
.	TRBV6-5	TRBJ2-6	CASSLVGASSGANVRTF
.	TRBV5-6	TRBJ2-1	CADSQDRGEVYNEQFF
.	TRBV20-1	TRBJ1-5	CSAMSAGVDQRQHF